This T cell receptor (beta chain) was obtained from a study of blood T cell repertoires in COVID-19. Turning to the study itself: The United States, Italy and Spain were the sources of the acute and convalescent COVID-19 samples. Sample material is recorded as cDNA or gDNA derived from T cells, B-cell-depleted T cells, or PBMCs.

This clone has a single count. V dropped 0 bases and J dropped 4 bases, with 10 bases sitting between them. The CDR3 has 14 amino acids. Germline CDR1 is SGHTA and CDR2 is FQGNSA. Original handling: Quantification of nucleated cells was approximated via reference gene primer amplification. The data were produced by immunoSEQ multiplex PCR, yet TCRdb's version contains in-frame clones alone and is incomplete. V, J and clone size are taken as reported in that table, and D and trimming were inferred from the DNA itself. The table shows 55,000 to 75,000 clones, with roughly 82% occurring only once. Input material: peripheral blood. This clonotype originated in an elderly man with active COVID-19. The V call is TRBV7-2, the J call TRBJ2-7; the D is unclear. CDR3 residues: CASSLAEPPYEQYF. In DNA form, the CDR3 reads TGTGCCAGCAGCTTAGCGGAGCCACCTTACGAGCAGTACTTC.